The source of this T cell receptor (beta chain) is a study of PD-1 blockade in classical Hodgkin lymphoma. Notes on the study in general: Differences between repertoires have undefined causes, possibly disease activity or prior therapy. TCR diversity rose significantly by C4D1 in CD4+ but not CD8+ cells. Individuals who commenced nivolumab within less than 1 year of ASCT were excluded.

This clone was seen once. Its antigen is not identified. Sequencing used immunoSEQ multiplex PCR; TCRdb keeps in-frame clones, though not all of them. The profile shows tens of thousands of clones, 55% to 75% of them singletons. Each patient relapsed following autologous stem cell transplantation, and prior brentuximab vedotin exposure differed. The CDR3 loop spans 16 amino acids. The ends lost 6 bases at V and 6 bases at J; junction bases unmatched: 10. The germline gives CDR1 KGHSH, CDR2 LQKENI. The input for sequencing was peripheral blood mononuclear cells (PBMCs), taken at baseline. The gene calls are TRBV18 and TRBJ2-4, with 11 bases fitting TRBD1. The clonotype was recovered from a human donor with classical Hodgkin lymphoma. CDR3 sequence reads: CASSSRDRGYRNIQYF. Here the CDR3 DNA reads TGTGCCAGCTCTTCCCGGGACAGGGGGTACAGAAACATTCAGTACTTC.